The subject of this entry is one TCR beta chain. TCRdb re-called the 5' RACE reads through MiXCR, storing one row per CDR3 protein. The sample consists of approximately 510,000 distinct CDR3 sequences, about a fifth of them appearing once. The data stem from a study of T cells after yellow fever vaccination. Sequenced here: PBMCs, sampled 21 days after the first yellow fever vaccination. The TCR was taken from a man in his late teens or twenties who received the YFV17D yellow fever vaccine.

The CDR3 here is CASSLHPTGGGNYGYTF. The CDR3 region has the DNA TGTGCCAGTAGTCTACACCCGACAGGGGGAGGAAACTATGGCTACACCTTC. The gene calls are TRBV19 and TRBJ1-2, with 9 bases lining up with TRBD1. Germline-derived CDR1 and CDR2 are LNHDA and SQIVND (reference sequence). V dropped 5 bases and J dropped 2; count of bases not matched to a gene: 12. The CDR3 consists of 17 residues.